These 13 T cell receptor beta chains share one sample of origin, sequenced in a study of blood T cells in healthy people across ages. A sample-barcoded 5' primer and a J-beta primer mix were used in a second PCR of about 7 to 11 cycles. TCRdb called the 5' RACE reads again in MiXCR, with one record for every CDR3 protein. Of some 900,000 distinct CDR3 sequences listed, under 50% are singletons. The material sequenced was blood. All receptors come from a man aged 25-45 years in good health.

The chain joins TRBV4-1 to TRBJ1-1; no reliable D call. This CDR3 region has 17 residues. The ends were cut back, 0 bases at V and 1 base at J, with 15 bases in the middle. Germline CDR1 and CDR2: MGHRA and YSYEKL. The CDR3: CASSQDPRRVGNTEAFF. For the CDR3, the DNA is TGCGCCAGCAGCCAAGATCCCCGGCGTGTCGGGAACACTGAAGCTTTCTTT.

Concerning this clonotype: A read error may produce the germline difference seen at one junction end. The chain combines TRBV6-1 with TRBJ2-5; 12 bases match TRBD2. The tail of the sequence fits TRBJ2-7 better, so the J call may be wrong. The germline V gene encodes CDR1 MNHNS and CDR2 SASEGT. CDR3 length: 15 amino acids. CDR3 in amino acids: CASSDGTSGSCEQYF. Written as DNA, the CDR3 is TGTGCCAGCAGTGACGGGACTAGCGGGTCCTGCGAGCAGTACTTC.

This clonotype has a handful of counts. The CDR3 DNA reads as TGTGCCACGAGAAGGACATCGAACACTGAAGCTTTCTTT. It translates to CATRRTSNTEAFF. This chain links TRBV24-1 with TRBJ1-1, with D perhaps matching TRBD1 (5 bases). The CDR3 loop spans 13 amino acids. V gave up 10 bases and J gave up 1 base, with 12 bases separating them. CDR1 is KGHDR and CDR2 is SFDVKD in the germline V gene.

The CDR3 sequence: CASSGGQGSPLHF. CDR3 nucleotide sequence: TGTGCCAGCAGCGGGGGACAGGGATCACCCCTCCACTTT. The chain combines TRBV9 with TRBJ1-6, with 9 bases aligning to TRBD1. Looked up from germline, CDR1 is SGDLS and CDR2 is YYNGEE. V shed 3 bases, J shed 10 bases, and the junction held 2 bases outside the gene matches. CDR3 size: 13 residues.

This chain joins TRBV24-1 and TRBJ2-5, with 7 bases lining up with TRBD1. The V and J ends lost 0 bases and 7 bases, in that order; junction bases with no gene match: 13. From germline, CDR1 is KGHDR and CDR2 SFDVKD. The CDR3 length is 17 residues. The CDR3 nucleotides are TGTGCCACCAGTGATTTGCCATCCCGACAGGGCGGACGGACCCAGTACTTC. Its translation: CATSDLPSRQGGRTQYF.

This clonotype turned up a few times. V and J are TRBV27 and TRBJ2-3, with D uncertain. CDR3 size: 15 residues. With 2 bases removed from V and 2 bases from J, the gap between germline ends came to 11 bases. Germline lookup yields CDR1 MNHEY and CDR2 SMNVEV (reference sequence). The CDR3 sequence is CASSLLGVTTDTQYF. The CDR3 DNA reads TGTGCCAGCAGTTTACTTGGGGTTACCACAGATACGCAGTATTTT.

The chain has TRBV4-1 and TRBJ2-3, with D hard to call. Germline CDR1 and CDR2: MGHRA and YSYEKL. V shed 1 base and J shed 7 bases, with 6 bases lying between them. The CDR3 has 12 amino acids. The CDR3 DNA reads as TGCGCCAGCAGCCAAGTCCGTAATACGCAGTATTTT. Protein product: CASSQVRNTQYF.

This clonotype appeared many times. This clone may be a read error of a much larger clone one base away. V gene TRBV11-2 combines with J gene TRBJ2-1, with D unresolved. The V and J ends lost 5 bases and 5 bases respectively, with 13 bases between them. CDR1 is SGHAT and CDR2 is FQNNGV in the germline V gene. This CDR3 has 14 amino acids. CDR3 loop: CASSVVASHNEQFF. The CDR3 nucleotides read TGTGCCAGCAGCGTAGTAGCAAGCCACAATGAGCAGTTCTTC.

This CDR3 reads CASSPRDPNEQYF. CDR3 nucleotide sequence: TGTGCCAGCAGTCCCCGGGACCCCAATGAGCAGTACTTC. The chain joins TRBV12-3 or TRBV12-4 to TRBJ2-7; D may match TRBD1 or TRBD2 (5 bases each). Deletions cut 5 bases from V and 7 bases from J, with 15 bases between. This CDR3 region has 13 residues.

This chain uses TRBV29-1 with TRBJ1-2, with D unresolved. The CDR3 spans 14 residues. V lost 6 bases, J lost 3 bases, and 17 bases lay in between. CDR1 is SQVTM, CDR2 ANQGSEA, per germline. The CDR3 region is CSVGPTGRDYGYTF. The CDR3 nucleotides are TGCAGCGTAGGGCCGACGGGGAGAGACTATGGCTACACCTTC.

A note on this clonotype: One base away lies a much larger clone, so this may be a sequencing read error. CDR3: CASSVTGTDEAFF. Written as DNA, the CDR3 is TGTGCCAGCAGTGTGACAGGGACGGATGAAGCTTTCTTT. The J gene is TRBJ1-1, the V gene TRBV6-4, with 7 bases aligning to TRBD1. V was clipped by 4 bases and J by 7 bases; unmatched bases: 6. Germline CDR1 MRHNA, CDR2 SNTAGT. The CDR3 spans 13 residues.

A few counts support this clonotype. The chain links TRBV2 to TRBJ2-2; D not resolved. With 1 base removed from V and 4 bases from J, the gap between germline ends came to 4 bases. This CDR3 region has 13 residues. Per the germline V gene, CDR1 is SNHLY and CDR2 is FYNNEI. The chain's CDR3 is CASSEVITGELFF. The CDR3 bases are TGTGCCAGCAGTGAAGTAATCACCGGGGAGCTGTTTTTT.

The chain combines TRBV3-1 with TRBJ1-4, with D maybe TRBD1 (5 bases). The CDR3 is 15 residues long. Between the trimmed V and J ends, which lost 2 bases and 3 bases, there was a span of 10 bases. Germline V CDR1 and CDR2: LGHDT, YNNKEL (reference sequence). The CDR3 region is CASSQNGASNEKLFF. CDR3 nucleotide sequence: TGTGCCAGCAGCCAAAACGGGGCATCTAATGAAAAACTGTTTTTT.